These 26 T cell receptor beta chains originate from one sample sequenced in a study of blood T cell repertoires in COVID-19. Method: immunoSEQ multiplex PCR; TCRdb's copy keeps in-frame clones and lacks some. Among under 500,000 clones listed, around nine tenths were seen once. Sequences were obtained from PBMCs or T cells enriched from blood (not recorded which). The receptors were gathered from a woman aged 18-29 years with acute COVID-19.

The rearrangement uses TRBV7-2 and TRBJ2-2; 10 positions agree with TRBD2. CDR3 length: 16 residues. Trimming cost V 4 bases and J 6 bases; bases outside gene matches: 8. Germline-derived CDR1 and CDR2 are SGHTA and FQGNSA. The CDR3 here is CASSSTGTSVAGELFF. Written as DNA, the CDR3 is TGTGCCAGCAGCTCCACCGGGACTAGCGTCGCCGGGGAGCTGTTTTTT.

This sequence joins TRBV10-3 and TRBJ1-1; D uncertain. Per the germline V gene, CDR1 is ENHRY and CDR2 is SYGVKD. The CDR3 runs to 15 residues. The V end lost 0 bases, the J end lost 1 base, and 9 bases lay between the germline ends. The CDR3 sequence: CAISESITGNTEAFF. In DNA form, the CDR3 reads TGTGCCATCAGTGAGTCGATAACGGGGAACACTGAAGCTTTCTTT.

The J gene is TRBJ1-5, the V gene TRBV2, with 7 bases matching TRBD1. This CDR3 is 16 amino acids long. Looked up from germline, CDR1 is SNHLY and CDR2 is FYNNEI. Trimming took 2 bases from V and 0 from J; bases not matched to a gene: 4. CDR3 loop: CASSEQGQFSNQPQHF. The CDR3 DNA reads TGTGCCAGCAGTGAACAGGGACAGTTTAGCAATCAGCCCCAGCATTTT.

This chain connects TRBV7-2 to TRBJ1-2, with D tentatively TRBD1 (6 bases). Per the germline V gene, CDR1 is SGHTA and CDR2 is FQGNSA. Trimming stripped 0 bases from V and 14 bases from J, with 16 bases between. The CDR3 has 13 residues. The CDR3 region is CASSLALRDKATF. The CDR3 bases are TGTGCCAGCAGCTTAGCGCTTCGGGACAAGGCTACCTTC.

The chain carries TRBV18 and TRBJ2-1, with TRBD2 matching over 11 bases. This CDR3 region has 15 residues. The germline V gene encodes CDR1 KGHSH and CDR2 LQKENI. Germline trimming cut 4 bases from V and 4 bases from J; bases unmatched to any gene: 3. The CDR3 sequence is CASSLGLAEYNEQFF. CDR3 DNA sequence: TGTGCCAGCTCACTGGGACTAGCGGAATACAATGAGCAGTTCTTC.

The gene calls are TRBV7-9 and TRBJ2-7; a weak D match, TRBD1 (6 bases). The CDR3 spans 14 residues. The V gene's germline CDR1 is SEHNR and CDR2 FQNEAQ (reference sequence). Between the trimmed V and J ends, which lost 1 base and 5 bases, there was a span of 12 bases. CDR3 bases: TGTGCCAGCAGCTTAGTTACCCGGACAGACGAGCAGTACTTC. Translation: CASSLVTRTDEQYF.

The rearrangement links TRBV7-8 to TRBJ2-3; D is possibly TRBD2 (6 bases). CDR3 length equals 14 residues. Trimming removed 4 bases from V and 2 bases from J, with 10 bases in between. Germline V lookup: CDR1 SGHVS, CDR2 FQNEAQ. The CDR3 region is CASSSPLATDTQYF. The CDR3 bases are TGTGCCAGCAGCTCCCCACTAGCCACAGATACGCAGTATTTT.

The chain joins TRBV3-1 (or the pseudogene TRBV3-2) to TRBJ1-1, with D hard to call. CDR1 LGHDT and CDR2 YNNKEL come from the germline V gene (reference sequence). The V and J ends lost 5 bases and 4 bases respectively, with 11 bases between them. The CDR3 totals 13 residues. CDR3 nucleotides: TGTGCCAGCAGCGAGGGAGGCGTCACTGAAGCTTTCTTT. Its translation is CASSEGGVTEAFF.

For this clone: Other nucleotide sequences from this sample produce the same CDR3. V and J are TRBV9 and TRBJ1-3; the D is unclear. This CDR3 region has 15 residues. The V gene lost 0 bases and the J gene lost 1 base, with 8 bases spanning the gap. Germline lookup yields CDR1 SGDLS and CDR2 YYNGEE. CDR3 region: CASSVGGISGNTIYF. In nucleotides, the CDR3 is TGTGCCAGCAGCGTAGGAGGGATATCTGGAAACACCATATATTTT.

V usage is TRBV10-3 and J usage is TRBJ2-1; TRBD2 agrees at 7 bases. The CDR3 spans 15 residues. The ends lost 2 bases at V and 3 bases at J; junction bases unmatched: 4. Germline-derived CDR1 and CDR2 are ENHRY and SYGVKD. CDR3 in DNA: TGTGCCATCAGTGAGGGGACTACAATCTACAATGAGCAGTTCTTC. Its translation: CAISEGTTIYNEQFF.

The gene calls are TRBV2 and TRBJ2-5; the D is unclear. The germline V gene has CDR1 SNHLY and CDR2 FYNNEI. This CDR3 contains 13 residues. V was cut by 7 bases and J by 3 bases, with 12 bases left in between. Written as DNA, the CDR3 is TGTGCCAGCAATGAGCTACCCAAAGAGACCCAGTACTTC. Its translation is CASNELPKETQYF.

The rearrangement uses TRBV19 and TRBJ1-6; D perhaps matches TRBD1 (5 bases). Trimming took 6 bases from V and 3 from J, leaving 27 bases between them. The CDR3 covers 20 residues. CDR1 and CDR2 (germline): LNHDA, SQIVND (reference sequence). The CDR3 sequence: CASRPRGSFAKIGYNSPLHF. The CDR3 bases are TGTGCCAGTAGACCTCGGGGGAGTTTTGCCAAGATTGGCTATAATTCACCCCTCCACTTT.

The CDR3 protein is CASRLGHDNSPLHF. The CDR3 DNA is TGTGCCAGCAGACTGGGACATGATAATTCACCCCTCCACTTT. V usage is TRBV28 and J usage is TRBJ1-6, with a weak D call TRBD1 (6 bases). The germline V and J ends were trimmed by 6 bases and 5 bases, with 11 bases remaining between them. Germline V gene lookup returns CDR1 MDHEN and CDR2 SYDVKM. The CDR3 is made up of 14 amino acids.

The sample holds one count of this clone. The genes are TRBV19 and TRBJ2-3, with a weak D call TRBD2 (6 bases). CDR1 LNHDA and CDR2 SQIVND come from the germline V gene (reference sequence). CDR3 length: 15 residues. Trimming took 5 bases from V and 2 from J, leaving 14 bases between them. The CDR3 nucleotides read TGTGCCAGTAGTTCTCTCGGGGGTGTCACAGATACGCAGTATTTT. Translation: CASSSLGGVTDTQYF.

This chain links TRBV7-6 with TRBJ2-2; 8 bases map to TRBD2. V lost 1 base to trimming and J lost 0 bases; unmatched junction nucleotides: 1. The CDR3 covers 16 residues. Germline CDR1 and CDR2: SGHVS and FNYEAQ. In nucleotides, the CDR3 is TGTGCCAGCAGCTTAGGGCGGGGGGCGAACACCGGGGAGCTGTTTTTT. This gives the protein CASSLGRGANTGELFF.

This clone was observed a single time. V is TRBV10-2 and J is TRBJ2-5, with no clear D. With 2 bases removed from V and 5 bases from J, the gap between germline ends came to 9 bases. In germline, CDR1 is WSHSY, CDR2 SAAADI. The CDR3 totals 13 residues. Written as DNA, the CDR3 is TGCGCCAGCAGTGAGAACCTACCGGAGACCCAGTACTTC. Amino acid sequence: CASSENLPETQYF.

The chain's CDR3 is CASRRSGGSYNEQFF. The CDR3 nucleotides read TGTGCCAGTAGACGTAGCGGGGGCTCCTACAATGAGCAGTTCTTC. The chain has TRBV19 and TRBJ2-1, with 9 bases matching TRBD2. The CDR3 is 15 residues long. Looked up from germline, CDR1 is LNHDA and CDR2 is SQIVND (reference sequence). The V and J ends lost 6 bases and 0 bases, in that order; junction bases with no gene match: 3.

The count of this clone is one. This sequence joins TRBV27 and TRBJ2-1, with 9 bases identical to TRBD1. The CDR3 consists of 14 residues. Trimming took 6 bases from V and 3 from J; bases not matched to a gene: 3. Germline assignment: CDR1 MNHEY and CDR2 SMNVEV (reference sequence). The CDR3 bases are TGTGCCAGCAGCGACAGGGGGATCTACAATGAGCAGTTCTTC. Translated, it gives CASSDRGIYNEQFF.

The genes are TRBV4-1 and TRBJ2-1; 10 positions agree with TRBD2. The CDR3 sequence is 15 residues long. V was clipped by 4 bases and J by 7 bases; unmatched bases: 7. CDR1 and CDR2 from the germline V gene are MGHRA and YSYEKL. CDR3 amino acids: CASSRLAGEVNEQFF. CDR3 DNA: TGCGCCAGCAGCCGGCTAGCGGGAGAAGTAAATGAGCAGTTCTTC.

The chain has TRBV19 and TRBJ2-3; D may be TRBD1 (6 bases). The CDR3 spans 17 residues. Trimming cost V 1 base and J 0 bases, with 14 bases left between them. Germline values: CDR1 LNHDA, CDR2 SQIVND (reference sequence). In DNA, the CDR3 is TGTGCCAGTAGTATAGGCAGCACCGGGACAAGCACAGATACGCAGTATTTT. It yields the protein CASSIGSTGTSTDTQYF.

CDR3: CSASGAGAWYEQYF. The CDR3 nucleotides read TGCAGTGCTAGTGGAGCGGGAGCATGGTACGAGCAGTACTTC. J is TRBJ2-7 and V is TRBV20-1; 8 bases agree with TRBD2. CDR1 and CDR2 from the germline V gene are DFQATT and SNEGSKA (reference sequence). With 3 bases clipped from V and 4 bases from J, the junction kept 8 bases outside the gene matches. CDR3 length: 14 residues.

The sample holds a few counts of this clone. This chain joins TRBV3-1 (or the pseudogene TRBV3-2) and TRBJ2-2; tentatively, D is TRBD1 (6 bases). This CDR3 region has 14 residues. Germline assignment: CDR1 LGHDT and CDR2 YNNKEL (reference sequence). V shed 3 bases and J shed 7 bases, with 12 bases lying between them. The CDR3 is CASSHIGQHGELFF. DNA for the CDR3: TGTGCCAGCAGCCACATAGGACAGCACGGGGAGCTGTTTTTT.

This chain links TRBV12-3 or TRBV12-4 with TRBJ2-7, with TRBD1 as a possible D gene (6 bases). V was cut by 4 bases and J by 5 bases, with 6 bases left in between. The CDR3 contains 11 residues. The CDR3 region is CASSYRDEQYF. DNA of the CDR3: TGTGCCAGCAGTTACAGGGACGAGCAGTACTTC.

The rearrangement uses TRBV5-6 and TRBJ1-2, with D possibly being TRBD1 (6 bases). This CDR3 region has 15 residues. Germline CDR1 reads SGHDT; CDR2 reads YYEEEE. V shed 0 bases and J shed 4 bases, with 13 bases lying between them. CDR3 sequence reads: CASSLGNRDVYGYTF. The CDR3 bases are TGTGCCAGCAGCTTGGGAAACAGGGATGTCTATGGCTACACCTTC. The variable domain in full, with the rest retrieved from reference TRBV5-6 and TRBJ1-2, is DAGVTQSPTHLIKTRGQQVTLRCSPKSGHDTVSWYQQALGQGPQFIFQYYEEEERQRGNFPDRFSGHQFPNYSSELNVNALLLGDSALYLCASSLGNRDVYGYTFGSGTRLTVV.

The V and J genes are TRBV12-3 or TRBV12-4 and TRBJ1-1; D is unresolved. This CDR3 spans 11 amino acids. V was shortened by 10 bases and J by 6 bases, with 12 bases between the two germline ends. CDR3 bases: TGTGCCACCCTTCTTGAGGCTGAAGCTTTCTTT. This translates into CATLLEAEAFF.

CDR3 residues: CASSLIPTQVLNTEAFF. In DNA form, the CDR3 reads TGTGCCAGCAGCTTAATCCCAACACAGGTGTTGAACACTGAAGCTTTCTTT. V is TRBV7-9 and J is TRBJ1-1, with D tentatively TRBD1 (5 bases). V lost 2 bases, J lost 0 bases, and 16 bases lay in between. The CDR3 runs to 17 residues. Germline assignment: CDR1 SEHNR and CDR2 FQNEAQ (reference sequence). Combining the CDR3 with reference TRBV7-9 and TRBJ1-1 gives the whole variable domain DTGVSQNPRHKITKRGQNVTFRCDPISEHNRLYWYRQTLGQGPEFLTYFQNEAQLEKSRLLSDRFSAERPKGSFSTLEIQRTEQGDSAMYLCASSLIPTQVLNTEAFFGQGTRLTVV.